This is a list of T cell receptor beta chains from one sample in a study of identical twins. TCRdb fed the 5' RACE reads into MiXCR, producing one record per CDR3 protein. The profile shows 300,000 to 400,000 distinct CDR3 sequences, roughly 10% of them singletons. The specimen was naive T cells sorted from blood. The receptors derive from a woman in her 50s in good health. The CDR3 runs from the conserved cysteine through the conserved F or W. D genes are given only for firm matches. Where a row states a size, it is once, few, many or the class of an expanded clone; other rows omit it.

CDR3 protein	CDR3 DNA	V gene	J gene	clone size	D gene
CSAGNRQGRREKLFF	TGCAGTGCTGGGAATCGACAGGGGCGGAGAGAAAAACTGTTTTTT	TRBV20-1	TRBJ1-4	few	TRBD1
CASSLKGVSSNYEQYF	TGTGCCAGCAGCTTAAAGGGCGTAAGTTCTAACTACGAGCAGTACTTC	TRBV7-6	TRBJ2-7	-	-
CASSYSTGAIGELFF	TGTGCCAGCAGTTACTCGACAGGGGCGATCGGGGAGCTGTTTTTT	TRBV12-3/TRBV12-4	TRBJ2-2	-	TRBD1
CASSLEAGQGEAFF	TGCGCCAGCAGCTTGGAGGCGGGACAGGGTGAAGCTTTCTTT	TRBV5-1	TRBJ1-1	-	TRBD1
CASSQVAGDSYNEQFF	TGTGCCAGCAGCCAAGTGGCGGGAGACTCCTACAATGAGCAGTTCTTC	TRBV4-2	TRBJ2-1	many	TRBD2
CAWRRAASYNEQFF	TGTGCCTGGAGGAGGGCCGCGTCCTACAATGAGCAGTTCTTC	TRBV30	TRBJ2-1	few	-
CAVAGRAVDEQYF	TGTGCCGTAGCAGGGAGGGCCGTCGACGAGCAGTACTTC	TRBV6-1	TRBJ2-7	many	TRBD2
CASSLAGPTDTQYF	TGTGCCAGCAGTTTAGCCGGACCCACAGATACGCAGTATTTT	TRBV7-6	TRBJ2-3	many	-
CASSQDVAAGETQYF	TGTGCCAGCAGCCAAGACGTGGCGGCGGGGGAGACCCAGTACTTC	TRBV3-1	TRBJ2-5	-	-
CASSLAVGSNEQFF	TGTGCCAGCAGCTTAGCTGTTGGGTCCAATGAGCAGTTCTTC	TRBV7-9	TRBJ2-1	few	-
CASSPLTGPGRANVLTF	TGTGCCAGCAGCCCCTTGACAGGTCCAGGGAGGGCCAACGTCCTGACTTTC	TRBV6-6	TRBJ2-6	many	-
CSARDPDSGRNYEQYF	TGCAGTGCTAGAGATCCGGATAGCGGGAGAAACTACGAGCAGTACTTC	TRBV20-1	TRBJ2-7	few	TRBD2
CSTNRGLAHGYTF	TGCAGCACGAACAGGGGTCTCGCCCATGGCTACACCTTC	TRBV29-1	TRBJ1-2	-	TRBD1
CASTLDRNIQYF	TGTGCCAGCACTTTAGACAGAAACATTCAGTACTTC	TRBV12-3/TRBV12-4	TRBJ2-4	many	-
CASSGRGNLFF	TGTGCCAGCAGCGGGAGGGGAAACCTGTTTTTT	TRBV3-1	TRBJ1-4	-	-
CASSLALELAGGDTQYF	TGTGCCAGCAGTTTAGCGCTTGAACTAGCGGGAGGAGATACGCAGTATTTT	TRBV12-3/TRBV12-4	TRBJ2-3	few	TRBD2
CASSNGQGGNYGYTF	TGTGCCAGCAGCAACGGACAGGGGGGGAACTATGGCTACACCTTC	TRBV7-9	TRBJ1-2	few	TRBD1
CASSQEVGANVLTF	TGTGCCAGCAGCCAAGAGGTTGGGGCCAACGTCCTGACTTTC	TRBV7-2	TRBJ2-6	many	-
CASSLALAGAASYNEQFF	TGTGCCAGCAGCTTAGCACTAGCGGGAGCGGCCTCCTACAATGAGCAGTTCTTC	TRBV7-8	TRBJ2-1	few	TRBD2
CASKITPGNTIYF	TGTGCCAGCAAAATAACCCCTGGAAACACCATATATTTT	TRBV12-3/TRBV12-4	TRBJ1-3	-	-